The 26 T cell receptor beta chains below were found in one sample sequenced in a study of blood T cell repertoires in COVID-19. Data came from immunoSEQ multiplex PCR; TCRdb stores just in-frame clones and leaves some out. The sample lists 85,000 to 130,000 clones, 71% occurring once. Sample: peripheral blood. These receptors all come from a human donor with acute or convalescent COVID-19. The donor label of this sample is uncertain.

The V and J genes are TRBV5-1 and TRBJ2-1, with TRBD2 matching over 7 bases. The V gene end was trimmed by 7 bases and the J gene end by 7 bases; junction bases not matched to a gene: 11. Germline values: CDR1 SGHRS, CDR2 YFSETQ. This CDR3 comprises 14 residues. CDR3 sequence reads: CASALPGLRNEQFF. The CDR3 DNA reads as TGCGCCAGCGCCTTGCCGGGACTACGGAATGAGCAGTTCTTC.

In this sample, this clone turned up many times. V usage is TRBV30 and J usage is TRBJ2-7; D not certain. The germline V gene has CDR1 GTSNPN and CDR2 SVGIG (reference sequence). CDR3 length equals 11 residues. V lost 2 bases and J lost 3, with 5 bases in between. CDR3 nucleotide sequence: TGTGCCTGGAGTCTAGGCTACGAGCAGTACTTC. It codes for CAWSLGYEQYF.

This rearrangement joins TRBV7-2 to TRBJ2-2, with 7 bases identical to TRBD1. CDR1 is SGHTA, CDR2 FQGNSA, per germline. The CDR3 is 16 amino acids. V lost 5 bases, J lost 5 bases, and 11 bases stayed unmatched. CDR3 bases: TGTGCCAGCAGCCGCTCCGGGACAGTCTTTACCGGGGAGCTGTTTTTT. This encodes CASSRSGTVFTGELFF. Variable domain in full (rest from reference TRBV7-2 and TRBJ2-2): GAGVSQSPSNKVTEKGKDVELRCDPISGHTALYWYRQSLGQGLEFLIYFQGNSAPDKSGLPSDRFSAERTGGSVSTLTIQRTQQEDSAVYLCASSRSGTVFTGELFFGEGSRLTVL.

V is TRBV7-2 and J is TRBJ1-6; TRBD1 is a possible D gene (6 bases). The germline V and J ends were trimmed by 4 bases and 1 base, with 8 bases remaining between them. CDR1 is SGHTA, CDR2 FQGNSA, per germline. The CDR3 is 15 amino acids. CDR3 region: CASSSGQSYNSPLHF. CDR3 DNA: TGTGCCAGCAGCTCCGGACAGTCCTATAATTCACCCCTCCACTTT.

The CDR3, as DNA: TGTGCCAGCAGCCGAGTCGCTATCGATGAGCAGTTCTTC. Its translation: CASSRVAIDEQFF. The chain is built from TRBV14 and TRBJ2-1; D gene ambiguous. The CDR3 runs to 13 residues. Germline CDR1 and CDR2: SGHDN and FVKESK. The V and J ends lost 4 bases and 8 bases respectively, with 12 bases between them.

The J gene is TRBJ2-5, the V gene TRBV2; TRBD2 aligns across 13 bases. The V and J ends lost 7 bases and 2 bases, in that order; junction bases with no gene match: 10. Germline CDR1 SNHLY, CDR2 FYNNEI. The CDR3 runs to 17 residues. CDR3 in amino acids: CASIRGLAGALQETQYF. The CDR3 nucleotides read TGTGCCAGCATCCGAGGACTAGCGGGGGCCCTACAAGAGACCCAGTACTTC.

This chain links TRBV24-1 with TRBJ2-1; TRBD1 agrees at 9 bases. CDR3 length: 13 amino acids. The germline gives CDR1 KGHDR, CDR2 SFDVKD. After removal of 12 bases from V and 5 bases from J, the junction contained 7 bases not matched to a gene. CDR3 in amino acids: CALRGTGNNEQFF. The CDR3 DNA reads TGTGCCCTCCGCGGGACAGGGAACAATGAGCAGTTCTTC.

This rearrangement joins TRBV6-1 to TRBJ2-5; a possible D gene is TRBD1 (5 bases). With 1 base removed from V and 1 base from J, the gap between germline ends came to 10 bases. The CDR3 is made up of 15 amino acids. CDR1 is MNHNS and CDR2 is SASEGT in the germline V gene. The CDR3 coding sequence is TGTGCCAGCAGTGAAGTGTGGGGCCCCCAAGAGACCCAGTACTTC. Translating gives CASSEVWGPQETQYF.

This chain joins TRBV19 and TRBJ1-2; TRBD1 might be the D (5 bases). This CDR3 comprises 14 residues. The ends were cut back, 1 base at V and 2 bases at J, with 8 bases in the middle. Germline V CDR1 and CDR2: LNHDA, SQIVND (reference sequence). CDR3 sequence: CASSIGGWNYGYTF. In DNA form, the CDR3 reads TGTGCCAGTAGTATAGGGGGCTGGAACTATGGCTACACCTTC.

This clone was observed a handful of times. This chain uses TRBV29-1 with TRBJ2-5, with D possibly being TRBD1 (6 bases). The V gene lost 6 bases and the J gene lost 5 bases, with 13 bases spanning the gap. Per germline, CDR1 SQVTM and CDR2 ANQGSEA. The CDR3 length is 12 residues. The CDR3 sequence is CSVQQGIETQYF. The CDR3 DNA sequence: TGCAGCGTACAACAGGGAATCGAGACCCAGTACTTC.

The J gene is TRBJ2-5, the V gene TRBV29-1, with D perhaps TRBD1 (7 bases). Germline-derived CDR1 and CDR2 are SQVTM and ANQGSEA. The CDR3 runs 13 residues. V was cut by 4 bases and J by 7 bases, with 16 bases left in between. The CDR3 sequence: CSVVDGQEGTQYF. In DNA form, the CDR3 reads TGCAGCGTTGTAGATGGACAGGAGGGGACCCAGTACTTC.

This clone was detected many times. V usage is TRBV7-2 and J usage is TRBJ2-1; 9 bases match TRBD2. Germline V gives CDR1 SGHTA, CDR2 FQGNSA. V was pared by 1 base and J by 4 bases, with 2 bases of the junction left unmatched. This CDR3 comprises 15 residues. CDR3 in amino acids: CASSLVRGGYNEQFF. The CDR3 DNA reads as TGTGCCAGCAGCTTAGTGCGGGGGGGTTACAATGAGCAGTTCTTC.

The V call is TRBV5-1, the J call TRBJ2-5; D call uncertain. The germline V gene has CDR1 SGHRS and CDR2 YFSETQ. The CDR3 has 11 residues. V lost 1 base, J lost 5 bases, and 3 bases lay in between. The CDR3 here is CASSLRETQYF. CDR3 sequence (DNA): TGCGCCAGCAGCTTGCGGGAGACCCAGTACTTC.

The chain uses TRBV15 and TRBJ1-2, with D hard to call. This CDR3 is 15 amino acids long. Deletions cut 1 base from V and 4 bases from J, with 13 bases between. Germline V lookup: CDR1 LNHNV, CDR2 YYDKDF (reference sequence). The CDR3 coding sequence is TGTGCCACCAGCAGAGCTGGTGCGGGTTTCTATGGCTACACCTTC. Its translation is CATSRAGAGFYGYTF.

This chain connects TRBV15 to TRBJ2-5; 7 nucleotides match TRBD1. The CDR3 consists of 15 residues. Looked up from germline, CDR1 is LNHNV and CDR2 is YYDKDF (reference sequence). The V gene end was trimmed by 0 bases and the J gene end by 4 bases; junction bases not matched to a gene: 5. For the CDR3, the DNA is TGTGCCACCAGCAGAGATAGAGGGGGCCTAGAGACCCAGTACTTC. Protein sequence: CATSRDRGGLETQYF. The full variable domain, its missing parts supplied by reference TRBV15 and TRBJ2-5, is DAMVIQNPRYQVTQFGKPVTLSCSQTLNHNVMYWYQQKSSQAPKLLFHYYDKDFNNEADTPDNFQSRRPNTSFCFLDIRSPGLGDTAMYLCATSRDRGGLETQYFGPGTRLLVL.

This clone was detected only a few times. The V gene is TRBV5-1, the J gene TRBJ2-3, with D perhaps matching TRBD1 (5 bases). The germline CDR1 and CDR2 sequences are SGHRS and YFSETQ. Trimming stripped 3 bases from V and 2 bases from J, with 13 bases between. The CDR3 runs to 15 residues. CDR3 DNA sequence: TGCGCCAGCAGCTACGAATGGGGCTCCACAGATACGCAGTATTTT. Protein product: CASSYEWGSTDTQYF. Full variable domain (remainder filled in from reference TRBV5-1 and TRBJ2-3): KAGVTQTPRYLIKTRGQQVTLSCSPISGHRSVSWYQQTPGQGLQFLFEYFSETQRNKGNFPGRFSGRQFSNSRSEMNVSTLELGDSALYLCASSYEWGSTDTQYFGPGTRLTVL.

This clone has just a few counts. The chain couples TRBV2 to TRBJ1-6; D gene uncertain. The CDR3 totals 16 residues. V gave up 5 bases and J gave up 0 bases, with 11 bases separating them. Germline assignment: CDR1 SNHLY and CDR2 FYNNEI. CDR3 in DNA: TGTGCCAGCAGTTCGAGACTGAGCTCCTATAATTCACCCCTCCACTTT. Translated, it gives CASSSRLSSYNSPLHF.

The chain recombines TRBV10-2 with TRBJ2-5; 8 bases match TRBD2. The trim removed 8 bases at V and 5 bases at J, leaving 4 bases unmatched. The CDR3 is 12 amino acids. Germline loops: CDR1 WSHSY, CDR2 SAAADI. The CDR3 loop is CASRTSRETQYF. The CDR3 DNA follows: TGCGCCAGCCGGACTAGCAGGGAGACCCAGTACTTC.

This clone was picked up one time. J is TRBJ1-2 and V is TRBV27; 9 bases line up with TRBD1. The CDR3 extends over 16 amino acids. V shed 4 bases and J 3 bases; nucleotides not matched to a gene: 9. Germline V lookup: CDR1 MNHEY, CDR2 SMNVEV (reference sequence). CDR3 region: CASSSAGTGRDYGYTF. CDR3 in DNA: TGTGCCAGCAGTTCAGCCGGGACAGGGAGGGACTATGGCTACACCTTC.

The chain uses TRBV9 and TRBJ2-7; 9 bases agree with TRBD1. The germline gives CDR1 SGDLS, CDR2 YYNGEE. The CDR3 loop spans 15 amino acids. J was trimmed by 2 bases and V by 5 bases; bases with no gene match: 8. This CDR3 reads CASSPPGQGPYEQYF. The DNA for the CDR3 is TGTGCCAGCAGTCCCCCGGGACAGGGACCCTACGAGCAGTACTTC.

The chain couples TRBV10-3 to TRBJ1-3; possibly TRBD1 for D (6 bases). The CDR3 has 13 amino acids. Germline V gene lookup returns CDR1 ENHRY and CDR2 SYGVKD. V was trimmed by 9 bases and J by 0 bases, leaving 9 bases between them. In DNA, the CDR3 is TGTGCCATAACAGGGAGCTCTGGAAACACCATATATTTT. The encoded protein is CAITGSSGNTIYF.

The rearrangement links TRBV11-2 to TRBJ2-7; weak D call: TRBD2 (6 bases). V was cut by 3 bases and J by 7 bases, with 19 bases left in between. Germline CDR1 and CDR2: SGHAT and FQNNGV. This CDR3 is 15 amino acids long. The DNA for the CDR3 is TGTGCCAGCAGCTTCACGTCGGGGGTCGCTGGGGAGCAGTACTTC. Its translation: CASSFTSGVAGEQYF.

This rearrangement joins TRBV27 to TRBJ2-1; tentatively, D is TRBD2 (6 bases). The ends were cut back, 0 bases at V and 1 base at J, with 10 bases in the middle. The CDR3 covers 16 residues. CDR1 and CDR2 (germline): MNHEY, SMNVEV (reference sequence). The DNA of the CDR3 is TGTGCCAGCAGTTTATCGGGCGGGGTGTCCTACAATGAGCAGTTCTTC. This gives the protein CASSLSGGVSYNEQFF.

The rearrangement links TRBV5-6 to TRBJ1-2, with D tentatively TRBD1 (5 bases). Per the germline V gene, CDR1 is SGHDT and CDR2 is YYEEEE. The CDR3 covers 12 residues. Trimming left V 2 bases short and J 6 bases short, with 8 bases between. The CDR3 reads CASSFGGDGYTF. DNA for the CDR3: TGTGCCAGCAGCTTCGGAGGGGATGGCTACACCTTC. Variable domain in full (rest from reference TRBV5-6 and TRBJ1-2): DAGVTQSPTHLIKTRGQQVTLRCSPKSGHDTVSWYQQALGQGPQFIFQYYEEEERQRGNFPDRFSGHQFPNYSSELNVNALLLGDSALYLCASSFGGDGYTFGSGTRLTVV.

The rearrangement uses TRBV30 and TRBJ1-4, with 8 bases identical to TRBD1. Germline V gene sequence: CDR1 GTSNPN, CDR2 SVGIG (reference sequence). V lost 3 bases and J lost 0; bases outside the gene matches: 3. The CDR3 runs to 15 residues. The CDR3 protein is CAWSGGQATNEKLFF. The DNA for the CDR3 is TGTGCCTGGAGCGGGGGACAGGCAACTAATGAAAAACTGTTTTTT. The whole variable domain, filled in from reference TRBV30 and TRBJ1-4, reads SQTIHQWPATLVQPVGSPLSLECTVEGTSNPNLYWYRQAAGRGLQLLFYSVGIGQISSEVPQNLSASRPQDRQFILSSKKLLLSDSGFYLCAWSGGQATNEKLFFGSGTQLSVL.

The V gene is TRBV29-1, the J gene TRBJ2-3; 11 positions match TRBD2. CDR3 length: 15 amino acids. With V trimmed by 6 bases and J by 1 base, 6 bases remained unmatched. Germline lookup yields CDR1 SQVTM and CDR2 ANQGSEA. CDR3 sequence: CSVGKTSGGTDTQYF. The CDR3 bases are TGCAGCGTGGGAAAGACTAGCGGGGGCACAGATACGCAGTATTTT.